This record concerns one T cell receptor (beta chain) sequence. Its antigen is not identified. These data belong to a study of long-term antiretroviral therapy in people with HIV. Overall study results and limits: HIV repertoires covered narrower CDR3 length ranges than controls did. Pre-ART expanded TRB clones stayed dominant throughout, though often decreasing after ART.

This CDR3 spans 15 amino acids. The V and J ends lost 4 bases and 0 bases respectively, with 11 bases between them. Looked up from germline, CDR1 is SGDLS and CDR2 is YYNGEE. Among participants with HIV, every one received treatment in the United States. At survey level, the immunoSEQ assay was run in its v3.0 version. Produced via immunoSEQ multiplex PCR; TCRdb's table is partial and in-frame only. In the table there are 17,000 or so clones, around 89% of which are singletons. The input for sequencing was unsorted PBMCs, taken 4.2 years after starting antiretroviral therapy. V is TRBV9 and J is TRBJ1-3; no definite D call. The origin of this receptor is a man aged 50 or older with HIV. This CDR3 is CASSPVGLSGNTIYF. The CDR3 DNA is TGTGCCAGCAGCCCAGTCGGTCTCTCTGGAAACACCATATATTTT.